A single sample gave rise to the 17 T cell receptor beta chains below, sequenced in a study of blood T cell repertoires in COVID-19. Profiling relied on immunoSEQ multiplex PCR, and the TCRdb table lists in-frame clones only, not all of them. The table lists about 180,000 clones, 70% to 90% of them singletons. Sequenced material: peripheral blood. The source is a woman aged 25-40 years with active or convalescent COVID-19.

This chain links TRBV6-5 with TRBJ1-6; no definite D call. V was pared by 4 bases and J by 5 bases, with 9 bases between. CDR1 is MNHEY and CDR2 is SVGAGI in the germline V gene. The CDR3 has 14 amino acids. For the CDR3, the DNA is TGTGCCAGCAGTTCGACCGGGAATAATTCACCCCTCCACTTT. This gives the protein CASSSTGNNSPLHF.

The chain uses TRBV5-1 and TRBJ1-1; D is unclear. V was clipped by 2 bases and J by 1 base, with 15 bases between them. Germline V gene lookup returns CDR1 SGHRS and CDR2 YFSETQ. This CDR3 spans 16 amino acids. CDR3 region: CASSFFVGQENTEAFF. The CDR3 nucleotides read TGCGCCAGCAGCTTCTTTGTGGGCCAGGAGAACACTGAAGCTTTCTTT. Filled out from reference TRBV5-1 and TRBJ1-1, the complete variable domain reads KAGVTQTPRYLIKTRGQQVTLSCSPISGHRSVSWYQQTPGQGLQFLFEYFSETQRNKGNFPGRFSGRQFSNSRSEMNVSTLELGDSALYLCASSFFVGQENTEAFFGQGTRLTVV.

The CDR3 here is CAWSWGTGLFLQPQHF. Written as DNA, the CDR3 is TGTGCCTGGAGCTGGGGGACAGGGCTGTTTCTTCAGCCCCAGCATTTT. The chain combines TRBV30 with TRBJ1-5, with 9 bases fitting TRBD1. Germline assignment: CDR1 GTSNPN and CDR2 SVGIG (reference sequence). Germline trimming cut 3 bases from V and 6 bases from J; bases unmatched to any gene: 12. The CDR3 length is 16 residues.

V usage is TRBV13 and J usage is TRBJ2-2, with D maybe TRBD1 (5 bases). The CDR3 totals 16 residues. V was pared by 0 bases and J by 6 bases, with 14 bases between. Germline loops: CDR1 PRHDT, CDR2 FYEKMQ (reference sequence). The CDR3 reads CASSLGPRAQAGELFF. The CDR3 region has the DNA TGTGCCAGCAGCTTAGGCCCCAGGGCTCAGGCCGGGGAGCTGTTTTTT. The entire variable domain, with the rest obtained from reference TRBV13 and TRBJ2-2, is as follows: AAGVIQSPRHLIKEKRETATLKCYPIPRHDTVYWYQQGPGQDPQFLISFYEKMQSDKGSIPDRFSAQQFSDYHSELNMSSLELGDSALYFCASSLGPRAQAGELFFGEGSRLTVL.

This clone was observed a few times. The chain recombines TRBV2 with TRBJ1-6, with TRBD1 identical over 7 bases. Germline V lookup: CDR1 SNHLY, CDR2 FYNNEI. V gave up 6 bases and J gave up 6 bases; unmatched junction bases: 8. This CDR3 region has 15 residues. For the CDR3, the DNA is TGTGCCAGCAGCGTAAACCCAGGGGGTAATTCACCCCTCCACTTT. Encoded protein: CASSVNPGGNSPLHF.

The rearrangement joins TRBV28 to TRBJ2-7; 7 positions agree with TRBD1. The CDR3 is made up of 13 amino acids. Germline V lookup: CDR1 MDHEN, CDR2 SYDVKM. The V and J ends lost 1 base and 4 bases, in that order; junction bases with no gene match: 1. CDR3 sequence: CASSLYRGYEQYF. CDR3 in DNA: TGTGCCAGCAGTTTATACAGGGGATACGAGCAGTACTTC.

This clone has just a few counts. CDR3 coding DNA: TGTGCCAGTAGTACCTACAGGGAGAATCAGCCCCAGCATTTT. It translates to CASSTYRENQPQHF. The chain has TRBV19 and TRBJ1-5; a weak D match, TRBD1 (6 bases). Trimming removed 4 bases at V and 4 bases at J, with 11 bases between. Per the germline V gene, CDR1 is LNHDA and CDR2 is SQIVND (reference sequence). The CDR3 has 14 residues. Full variable domain (rest looked up from reference TRBV19 and TRBJ1-5): DGGITQSPKYLFRKEGQNVTLSCEQNLNHDAMYWYRQDPGQGLRLIYYSQIVNDFQKGDIAEGYSVSREKKESFPLTVTSAQKNPTAFYLCASSTYRENQPQHFGDGTRLSIL.

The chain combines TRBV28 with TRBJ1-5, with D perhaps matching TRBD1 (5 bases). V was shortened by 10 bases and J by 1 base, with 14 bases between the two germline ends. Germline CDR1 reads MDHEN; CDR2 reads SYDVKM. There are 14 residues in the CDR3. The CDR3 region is CAIQPGGSNQPQHF. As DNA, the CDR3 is TGTGCCATCCAACCTGGGGGGAGCAATCAGCCCCAGCATTTT.

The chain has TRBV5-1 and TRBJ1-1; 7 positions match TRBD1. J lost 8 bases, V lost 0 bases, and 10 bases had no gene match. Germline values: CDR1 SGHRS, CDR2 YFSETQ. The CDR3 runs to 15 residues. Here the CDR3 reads CASSLALRQGREAFF. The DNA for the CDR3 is TGCGCCAGCAGCTTGGCCTTACGACAGGGTCGAGAAGCTTTCTTT.

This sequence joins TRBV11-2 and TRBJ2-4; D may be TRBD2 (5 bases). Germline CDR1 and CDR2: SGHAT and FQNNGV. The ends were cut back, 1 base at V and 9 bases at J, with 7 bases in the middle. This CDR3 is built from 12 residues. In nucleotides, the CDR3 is TGTGCCAGCAGCTTAGGAGGGAGCATTCAGTACTTC. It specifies CASSLGGSIQYF.

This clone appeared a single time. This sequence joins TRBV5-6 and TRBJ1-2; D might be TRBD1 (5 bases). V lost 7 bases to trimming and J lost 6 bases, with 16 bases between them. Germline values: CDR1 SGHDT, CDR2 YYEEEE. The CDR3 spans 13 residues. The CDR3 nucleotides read TGTGCCAGCCGGTACGGGGGGGAGGATGGCTACACCTTC. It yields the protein CASRYGGEDGYTF.

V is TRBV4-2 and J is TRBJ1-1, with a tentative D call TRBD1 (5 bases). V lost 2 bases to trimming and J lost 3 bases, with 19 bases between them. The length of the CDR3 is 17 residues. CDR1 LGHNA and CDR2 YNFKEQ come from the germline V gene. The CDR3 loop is CASSQPPGTPDYTEAFF. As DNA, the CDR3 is TGTGCCAGCAGCCAACCACCCGGGACTCCGGATTACACTGAAGCTTTCTTT.

The DNA for the CDR3 is TGTGCCAGCAGCAGCCAATCCGGGGAGCTGTTTTTT. Translation: CASSSQSGELFF. The chain links TRBV7-9 to TRBJ2-2; unclear D gene. The germline V gene encodes CDR1 SEHNR and CDR2 FQNEAQ (reference sequence). V lost 5 bases to trimming and J lost 6 bases, with 7 bases between them. CDR3 length equals 12 residues.

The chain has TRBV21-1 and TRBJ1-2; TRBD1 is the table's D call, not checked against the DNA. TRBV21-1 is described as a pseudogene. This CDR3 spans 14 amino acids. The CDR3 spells CASSRPGTGNGYTF. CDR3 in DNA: TGTGCCAGCAGCAGACCCGGGACAGGGAATGGCTACACCTTC.

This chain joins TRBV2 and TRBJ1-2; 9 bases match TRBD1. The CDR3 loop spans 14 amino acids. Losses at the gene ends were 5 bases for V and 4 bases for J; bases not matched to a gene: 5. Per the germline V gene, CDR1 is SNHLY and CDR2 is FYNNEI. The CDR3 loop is CASSLDRGGYGYTF. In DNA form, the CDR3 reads TGTGCCAGCAGTCTGGACAGGGGAGGCTATGGCTACACCTTC. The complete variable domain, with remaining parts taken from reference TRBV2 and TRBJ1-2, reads EPEVTQTPSHQVTQMGQEVILRCVPISNHLYFYWYRQILGQKVEFLVSFYNNEISEKSEIFDDQFSVERPDGSNFTLKIRSTKLEDSAMYFCASSLDRGGYGYTFGSGTRLTVV.

Written as DNA, the CDR3 is TGTGCCAGCAGTTTTAGCGGGGCGACGCAAGAGACCCAGTACTTC. Protein sequence: CASSFSGATQETQYF. The chain recombines TRBV9 with TRBJ2-5; 8 bases agree with TRBD2. The CDR3 length is 15 residues. Unmatched junction bases numbered 8, after V lost 5 bases and J lost 2 bases. Germline-derived CDR1 and CDR2 are SGDLS and YYNGEE.

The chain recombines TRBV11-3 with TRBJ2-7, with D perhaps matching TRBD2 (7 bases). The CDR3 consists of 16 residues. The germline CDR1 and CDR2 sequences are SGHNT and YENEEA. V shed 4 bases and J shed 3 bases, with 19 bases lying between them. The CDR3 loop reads CASSSQGGGHRYEQYF. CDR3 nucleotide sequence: TGTGCCAGCAGCTCCCAAGGGGGGGGCCACCGCTACGAGCAGTACTTC.